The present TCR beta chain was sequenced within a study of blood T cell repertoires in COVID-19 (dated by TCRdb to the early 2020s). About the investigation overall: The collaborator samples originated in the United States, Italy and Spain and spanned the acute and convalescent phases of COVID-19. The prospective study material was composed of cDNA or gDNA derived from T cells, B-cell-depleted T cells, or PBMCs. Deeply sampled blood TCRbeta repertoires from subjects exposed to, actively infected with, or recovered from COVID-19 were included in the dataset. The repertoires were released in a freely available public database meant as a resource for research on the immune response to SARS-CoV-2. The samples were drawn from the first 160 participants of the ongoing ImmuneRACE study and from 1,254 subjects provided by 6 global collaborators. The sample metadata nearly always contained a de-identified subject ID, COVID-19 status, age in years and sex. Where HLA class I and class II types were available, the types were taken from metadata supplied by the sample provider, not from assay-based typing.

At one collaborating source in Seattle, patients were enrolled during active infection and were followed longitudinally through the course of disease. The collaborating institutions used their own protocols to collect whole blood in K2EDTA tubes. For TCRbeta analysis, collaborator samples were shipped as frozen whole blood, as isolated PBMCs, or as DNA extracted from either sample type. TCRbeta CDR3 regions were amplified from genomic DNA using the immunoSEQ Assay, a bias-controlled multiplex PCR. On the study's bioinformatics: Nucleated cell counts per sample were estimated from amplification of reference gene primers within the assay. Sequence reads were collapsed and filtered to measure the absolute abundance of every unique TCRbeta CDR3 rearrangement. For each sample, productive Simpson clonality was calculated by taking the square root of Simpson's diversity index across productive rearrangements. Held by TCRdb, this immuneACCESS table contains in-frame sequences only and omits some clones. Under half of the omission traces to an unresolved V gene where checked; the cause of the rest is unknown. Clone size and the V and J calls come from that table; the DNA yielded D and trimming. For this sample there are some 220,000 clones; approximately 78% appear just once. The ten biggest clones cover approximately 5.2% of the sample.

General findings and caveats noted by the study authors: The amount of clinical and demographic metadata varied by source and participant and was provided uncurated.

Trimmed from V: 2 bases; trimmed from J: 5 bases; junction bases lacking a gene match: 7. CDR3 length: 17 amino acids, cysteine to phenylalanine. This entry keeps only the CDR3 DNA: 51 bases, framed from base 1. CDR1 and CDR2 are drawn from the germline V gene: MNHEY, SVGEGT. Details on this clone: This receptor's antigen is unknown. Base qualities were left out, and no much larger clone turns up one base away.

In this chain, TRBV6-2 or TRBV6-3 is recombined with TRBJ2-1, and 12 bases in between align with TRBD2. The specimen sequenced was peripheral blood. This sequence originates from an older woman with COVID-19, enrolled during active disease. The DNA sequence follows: TGTGCCAGCAGTTACCTGACTAGCGGGGGAACGGACAATGAGCAGTTCTTC. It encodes CASSYLTSGGTDNEQFF.